The TCR beta chain under discussion was sequenced for a study of T cells in Graves' hyperthyroidism and ophthalmopathy. The source material, RNA transcripts, was used to amplify TCR beta CDR3 regions. Initially, a first-round RT-PCR of the TCR CDR3 employed the HTBI primer set. One entry per CDR3 protein, called by TCRdb with MiXCR from the multiplex PCR reads. The sample has under 350,000 distinct CDR3 sequences, around a sixth seen once. Trimming took 3 bases from V and 0 from J, leaving 11 bases between them. The germline gives CDR1 SEHNR, CDR2 FQNEAQ (reference sequence). The CDR3 runs to 15 residues.

The sequence was obtained from a woman aged 45-65 years with Graves' hyperthyroidism. The rearrangement uses TRBV7-9 and TRBJ1-2; D gene unclear. The sequencing input was blood. Here the CDR3 reads CASSFGRESNYGYTF. In DNA form, the CDR3 reads TGTGCCAGCAGCTTTGGGAGGGAGTCTAACTATGGCTACACCTTC.